One TCR beta chain is described in this entry. Assay used: immunoSEQ multiplex PCR; TCRdb lists only in-frame clones, some missing. The table records about 79,000 clones, approximately 93% of them present only once. The data derive from a study of control samples from healthy donors and cancer patients. There are 16 residues in the CDR3. J lost 7 bases, V lost 4 bases, and 9 bases had no gene match. The germline V gene has CDR1 MGHRA and CDR2 YSYEKL. V and J are TRBV4-1 and TRBJ1-6, with 8 bases lining up with TRBD1. Sequenced material: PBMCs. The receptor was isolated from a woman aged 40-49 years with lung cancer. CDR3: CASSLSGGRHNSPLHF. CDR3 nucleotides: TGCGCCAGCAGCCTGTCAGGGGGCCGTCACAATTCACCCCTCCACTTT.